This is a list of T cell receptor beta chains from one sample in a study of breast tumors, draining lymph nodes, adjacent tissues. MiXCR, applied by TCRdb to the multiplex PCR reads, yields one record per CDR3 protein. The table has over 200,000 distinct CDR3 sequences, less than 35% seen once. Material for sequencing was axillary lymph node tissue. The receptors here all came from a female donor with breast cancer. Some clones in this sample may be carry-over from other donors' samples. CDR3s include the opening cysteine and the closing phenylalanine or tryptophan. Fields, in order: J gene, D gene, V gene, clone size, CDR3 DNA, CDR3 protein. The D gene is left open where the match is weak. Size tells how often a clone was seen (once, few, many) or the class of an expanded clone, and some rows leave it out.

j_gene: TRBJ2-3; d_gene: TRBD1; v_gene: TRBV9; abundance: -; CDR3nt: TGTGCCAGCAGCGGATCACACAGGGGTAATGAGCAGTATTTT; CDR3aa: CASSGSHRGNEQYF
j_gene: TRBJ2-6; d_gene: -; v_gene: TRBV13; abundance: many; CDR3nt: TGTGCCAGCAGCTTAGTGGGCGTCACTGGGGCCAACGTCCTGACTTTC; CDR3aa: CASSLVGVTGANVLTF
j_gene: TRBJ2-7; d_gene: TRBD2; v_gene: TRBV11-2; abundance: -; CDR3nt: TGTGCCAGCAACATAAGCGGGACGCCCTACGAGCAGTACTTC; CDR3aa: CASNISGTPYEQYF
j_gene: TRBJ1-1; d_gene: TRBD1; v_gene: TRBV5-1; abundance: few; CDR3nt: TGCGCCAGCAGCAAATGGACAGGGACGTACACTGAAGCTTTCTTT; CDR3aa: CASSKWTGTYTEAFF
j_gene: TRBJ2-3; d_gene: TRBD2; v_gene: TRBV7-2; abundance: many; CDR3nt: TGTGCCAGCATCATTAGCGGGGGGGTCACAGATACGCAGTATTTT; CDR3aa: CASIISGGVTDTQYF
j_gene: TRBJ2-3; d_gene: -; v_gene: TRBV5-4; abundance: many; CDR3nt: TGTGCCAGCAGCTTGGACACTTCATACACAGATACGCAGTATTTT; CDR3aa: CASSLDTSYTDTQYF
j_gene: TRBJ2-3; d_gene: TRBD2; v_gene: TRBV6-1; abundance: -; CDR3nt: TGTGCCAGCAGCCCGACTAGCGGGGCTAACACAGATACGCAGTATTTT; CDR3aa: CASSPTSGANTDTQYF
j_gene: TRBJ1-6; d_gene: -; v_gene: TRBV4-3; abundance: many; CDR3nt: TGCGCCAGCAGCCATGGGGAGGTTTGGAATTCACCCCTCCACTTT; CDR3aa: CASSHGEVWNSPLHF
j_gene: TRBJ1-6; d_gene: TRBD1; v_gene: TRBV20-1; abundance: once; CDR3nt: TGCAGTGCCACACCGGGAGGGGGACAGGCTCATTCACCCCTCCACTTT; CDR3aa: CSATPGGGQAHSPLHF
j_gene: TRBJ1-5; d_gene: -; v_gene: TRBV6-6; abundance: -; CDR3nt: TGTGCCAGCAGTCCGGGGGTCTATAGCAATCAGCCCCAGCATTTT; CDR3aa: CASSPGVYSNQPQHF
j_gene: TRBJ1-2; d_gene: -; v_gene: TRBV5-6; abundance: many; CDR3nt: TGTGCCAGCAGCTTGGAGGGCAGGGCAACATATGGCTACACCTTC; CDR3aa: CASSLEGRATYGYTF
j_gene: TRBJ1-2; d_gene: TRBD1; v_gene: TRBV14; abundance: many; CDR3nt: TGTGCCAGCAGCCCCCGACAGGGGTTGTATGGCTACACCTTC; CDR3aa: CASSPRQGLYGYTF
j_gene: TRBJ2-7; d_gene: TRBD1; v_gene: TRBV4-1; abundance: many; CDR3nt: TGCGCCAGCAGCCAAGATTCGACAGGGTCTTTCTCCTACGAGCAGTACTTC; CDR3aa: CASSQDSTGSFSYEQYF
j_gene: TRBJ2-7; d_gene: -; v_gene: TRBV7-2; abundance: many; CDR3nt: TGTGCCAGCAGCTTAGAAGGAAGAGACCAGTACTTC; CDR3aa: CASSLEGRDQYF
j_gene: TRBJ2-7; d_gene: TRBD2; v_gene: TRBV10-2; abundance: -; CDR3nt: TGCGCCACCGCTTTGTCGGGAGGGGCCCACGAGCAGTACTTC; CDR3aa: CATALSGGAHEQYF
j_gene: TRBJ2-1; d_gene: -; v_gene: TRBV7-9; abundance: many; CDR3nt: TGTGCCAGCAGCTTTACCCTACTAGTTAGCCATGAGCAGTTCTTC; CDR3aa: CASSFTLLVSHEQFF
j_gene: TRBJ2-3; d_gene: -; v_gene: TRBV7-8; abundance: many; CDR3nt: TGTGCCAGTTTCAGGGGACTTAGCACAGATACGCAGTATTTT; CDR3aa: CASFRGLSTDTQYF
j_gene: TRBJ2-5; d_gene: -; v_gene: TRBV7-9; abundance: -; CDR3nt: TGTGCCAGCAGCTCGGATCGATCAGGGTCGGGACAAGAGACCCAGTACTTC; CDR3aa: CASSSDRSGSGQETQYF
j_gene: TRBJ1-5; d_gene: -; v_gene: TRBV5-8; abundance: -; CDR3nt: TGTGCCAGCAGCTTGGCCGTGGGGGGCGTCAATCAGCCCCAGCATTTT; CDR3aa: CASSLAVGGVNQPQHF
j_gene: TRBJ1-6; d_gene: -; v_gene: TRBV24-1; abundance: -; CDR3nt: TGTGCCACCAGTGATTACGGGACCAGGGAAGGGAATTCACCCCTCCACTTT; CDR3aa: CATSDYGTREGNSPLHF
j_gene: TRBJ1-6; d_gene: TRBD1; v_gene: TRBV4-3; abundance: many; CDR3nt: TGCGCCAGCAGCCAAGACAACAGGGGAACTTCACCCCTCCACTTT; CDR3aa: CASSQDNRGTSPLHF
j_gene: TRBJ1-6; d_gene: TRBD1; v_gene: TRBV11-2; abundance: many; CDR3nt: TGTGCCAGCAGCCCGCCGGGACAGTATAATTCACCCCTCCACTTT; CDR3aa: CASSPPGQYNSPLHF
j_gene: TRBJ2-1; d_gene: TRBD2; v_gene: TRBV2; abundance: many; CDR3nt: TGTGCCACCACAGGACTAGCGGCCAAAGGAGAGCAGTTCTTC; CDR3aa: CATTGLAAKGEQFF
j_gene: TRBJ2-1; d_gene: TRBD1; v_gene: TRBV20-1; abundance: many; CDR3nt: TGCAGTGCTCCCTCCCCGGGACAGGGACTATTCTCCTACAATGAGCAGTTCTTC; CDR3aa: CSAPSPGQGLFSYNEQFF
j_gene: TRBJ2-2; d_gene: -; v_gene: TRBV5-8; abundance: many; CDR3nt: TGTGCCAGCAGGACGGGGCGGACGAACACCGGGGAGCTGTTTTTT; CDR3aa: CASRTGRTNTGELFF
j_gene: TRBJ2-7; d_gene: -; v_gene: TRBV14; abundance: -; CDR3nt: TGTGCCAGCAGCCAAGAATGGGGCTCCCACGAGCAGTACTTC; CDR3aa: CASSQEWGSHEQYF
j_gene: TRBJ2-7; d_gene: TRBD2; v_gene: TRBV4-2; abundance: many; CDR3nt: TGTGCCAGCAGCCCCCGCGTGGGGCAACTAGCGGGAGGGGACTACGAGCAGTACTTC; CDR3aa: CASSPRVGQLAGGDYEQYF
j_gene: TRBJ2-1; d_gene: -; v_gene: TRBV7-9; abundance: many; CDR3nt: TGTGCCAGCAGCGATAGGAGAAATGAGCAGTTCTTC; CDR3aa: CASSDRRNEQFF
j_gene: TRBJ2-1; d_gene: TRBD1; v_gene: TRBV24-1; abundance: many; CDR3nt: TGTGCCACCAGTCAGGGGGCGAGAAATGAGCAGTTCTTC; CDR3aa: CATSQGARNEQFF
j_gene: TRBJ2-3; d_gene: TRBD2; v_gene: TRBV19; abundance: many; CDR3nt: TGTGCCAGTAGTATGCCGGGACTAGCGGCTAGCACAGATACGCAGTATTTT; CDR3aa: CASSMPGLAASTDTQYF